This entry concerns a single T cell receptor (beta chain). The data were produced by immunoSEQ multiplex PCR, yet TCRdb's version contains in-frame clones alone and is incomplete. The sample has more than 110,000 clones, roughly 75% seen once. V was clipped by 5 bases and J by 3 bases, with 11 bases between them. The CDR3 is 14 residues long. The germline CDR1 and CDR2 sequences are SGHRS and YFSETQ. This entry is derived from a study of blood T cell repertoires in COVID-19. The specimen sequenced was PBMCs or T cells enriched from blood (not recorded which). The clonotype comes from a woman in her forties or fifties who had recovered from COVID-19. The V and J genes are TRBV5-1 and TRBJ1-4; D is uncertain. CDR3 nucleotides: TGCGCCAGCAGTGTAGCGTTTTCTAATGAAAAACTGTTTTTT. Translation gives CASSVAFSNEKLFF.